The present TCR beta chain was sequenced within a study of cytomegalovirus exposure and HLA in healthy donors. Regarding the study as a whole: Reported findings show TCR beta sequences accurately forecast HLA-A and HLA-B alleles in most subjects.

CDR3 length: 14 residues. V gave up 5 bases and J gave up 1 base; unmatched junction bases: 2. CDR1 and CDR2 (germline): SGHTA, FQGTGA. About this clone: No antigen is known for it.

This PCR relied on a set of 60 Vbeta primers and 13 Jbeta primers. Per the authors' pipeline: Later work found tens of millions of unique TCR beta chains, with approximately 12 million shared. Data came from immunoSEQ multiplex PCR; TCRdb stores just in-frame clones and leaves some out. Clone size and V and J calls were adopted from that table, with D and trimming inferred from the DNA. The data show about 110,000 clones, with about 70% seen just once and approximately 9% held by the top ten. Material: PBMCs. This sequence was found in a man aged 30 to 45 in good health and CMV-seropositive. The V and J genes are TRBV7-3 and TRBJ2-5, with TRBD2 matching over 9 bases. The CDR3 sequence is CASSLSGGQETQYF. CDR3 sequence (DNA): TGTGCCAGCAGCCTTAGCGGGGGCCAAGAGACCCAGTACTTC. The full variable domain, in which reference TRBV7-3 and TRBJ2-5 provide the parts outside the CDR3, is GAGVSQTPSNKVTEKGKYVELRCDPISGHTALYWYRQSLGQGPEFLIYFQGTGAADDSGLPNDRFFAVRPEGSVSTLKIQRTERGDSAVYLCASSLSGGQETQYFGPGTRLLVL.